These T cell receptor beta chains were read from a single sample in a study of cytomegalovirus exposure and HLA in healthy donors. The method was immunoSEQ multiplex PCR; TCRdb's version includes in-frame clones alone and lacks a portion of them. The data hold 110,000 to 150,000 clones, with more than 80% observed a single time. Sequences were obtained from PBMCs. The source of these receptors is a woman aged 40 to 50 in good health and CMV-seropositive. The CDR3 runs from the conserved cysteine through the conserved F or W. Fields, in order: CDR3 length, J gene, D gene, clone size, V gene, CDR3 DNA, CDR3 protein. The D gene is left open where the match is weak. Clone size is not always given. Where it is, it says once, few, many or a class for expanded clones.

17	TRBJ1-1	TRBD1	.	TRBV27	TGTGCCAGCAGTCTTCCTCCCACCGGGACAGTGAACACTGAAGCTTTCTTT	CASSLPPTGTVNTEAFF
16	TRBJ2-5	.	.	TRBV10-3	TGTGCCATCAGTGAGTCCGGGGGAGTCGTCGGAGAGACCCAGTACTTC	CAISESGGVVGETQYF
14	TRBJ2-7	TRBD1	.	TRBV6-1	TGTGCCAGCACCTATTGGGACAGCGCCTACGAGCAGTACTTC	CASTYWDSAYEQYF
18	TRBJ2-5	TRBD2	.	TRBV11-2	TGTGCCAGCAGCTTTACGATGAGTGCTAGCGGGGGTCAAGAGACCCAGTACTTC	CASSFTMSASGGQETQYF
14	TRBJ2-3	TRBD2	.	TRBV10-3	TGTGCCATCAGTGAGCACGGGGGGAGAGATACGCAGTATTTT	CAISEHGGRDTQYF
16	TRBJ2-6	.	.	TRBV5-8	TGTGCCAGCAGCTTGTCTCTGGGCCCTGGGGCCAACGTCCTGACTTTC	CASSLSLGPGANVLTF
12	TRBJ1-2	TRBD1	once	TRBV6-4	TGTGCCGTAGGGGGCGTCGGCTATGGCTACACCTTC	CAVGGVGYGYTF
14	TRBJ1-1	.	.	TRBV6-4	TGTGCCAGCGTCCAGGGTATCATGAACACTGAAGCTTTCTTT	CASVQGIMNTEAFF
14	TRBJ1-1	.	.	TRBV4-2	TGTGCCAGCAGCCCCCTTGGCGGGGTCACTGAAGCTTTCTTT	CASSPLGGVTEAFF
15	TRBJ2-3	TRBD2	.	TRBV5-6	TGTGCCAGCAGCCGCCCAAGCGGGAGGGCAGATACGCAGTATTTT	CASSRPSGRADTQYF
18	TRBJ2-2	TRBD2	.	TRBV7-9	TGTGCCAGCAGCTTCGCGACTAGCGGAAGGGGCAACACCGGGGAGCTGTTTTTT	CASSFATSGRGNTGELFF
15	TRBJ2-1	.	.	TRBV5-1	TGCGCCAGCAGGGAACAGGACCTGACTGCCGGTGAGCAGTTCTTC	CASREQDLTAGEQFF
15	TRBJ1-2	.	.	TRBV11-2	TGTGCCAGCAGCCCCACCTTCAAATATGACGGGGGCTACACCTTC	CASSPTFKYDGGYTF
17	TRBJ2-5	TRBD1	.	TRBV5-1	TGCGCCAGCAGCACAGAGGGGACAGGATTTTACCAAGAGACCCAGTACTTC	CASSTEGTGFYQETQYF
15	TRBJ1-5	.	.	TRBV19	TGTGCCAGTAGTCCCCGGTTGGGCGAGAATCAGCTCCAGCATTTT	CASSPRLGENQLQHF
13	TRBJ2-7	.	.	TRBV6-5	TGTGCCAGCAGTAAACCCCAGGGAAACGAGCAGTACTTC	CASSKPQGNEQYF
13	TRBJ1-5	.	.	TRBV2	TGTGCCAGCAGTTCATCAGGATGGCAGCCCCAGCATTTT	CASSSSGWQPQHF
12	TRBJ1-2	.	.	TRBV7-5	TGTGCCAGAAGCACAGCAGGGGGTGGCTACACCTTC	CARSTAGGGYTF
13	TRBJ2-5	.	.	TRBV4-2	TGTGCCAGCAGCCAAGATCCGGGGGAGACCCAGTACTTC	CASSQDPGETQYF
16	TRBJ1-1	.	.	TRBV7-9	TGTGCCAGCAGCTCCCCCATCGGGTATTTGAACACTGAAGCTTTCTTT	CASSSPIGYLNTEAFF
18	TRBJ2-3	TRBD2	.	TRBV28	TGTGCCAGCAGTTCGCCGACTAGCGGGAGCCACAGCACAGATACGCAGTATTTT	CASSSPTSGSHSTDTQYF
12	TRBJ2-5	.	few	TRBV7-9	TGTGCCAGCAGCCCGGTCCAAGAGACCCAGTACTTC	CASSPVQETQYF